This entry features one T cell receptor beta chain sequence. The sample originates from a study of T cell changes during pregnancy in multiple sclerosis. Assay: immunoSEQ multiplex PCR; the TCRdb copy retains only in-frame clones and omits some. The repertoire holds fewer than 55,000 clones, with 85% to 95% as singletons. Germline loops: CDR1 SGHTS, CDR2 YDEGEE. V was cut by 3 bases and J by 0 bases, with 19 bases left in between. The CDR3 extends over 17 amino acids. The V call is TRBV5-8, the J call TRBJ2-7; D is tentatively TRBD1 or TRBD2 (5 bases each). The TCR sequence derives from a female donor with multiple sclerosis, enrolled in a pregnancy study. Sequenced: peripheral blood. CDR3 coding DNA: TGTGCCAGCAGCTCGGGGACGGATTACACAAGCTCCTACGAGCAGTACTTC. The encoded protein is CASSSGTDYTSSYEQYF.